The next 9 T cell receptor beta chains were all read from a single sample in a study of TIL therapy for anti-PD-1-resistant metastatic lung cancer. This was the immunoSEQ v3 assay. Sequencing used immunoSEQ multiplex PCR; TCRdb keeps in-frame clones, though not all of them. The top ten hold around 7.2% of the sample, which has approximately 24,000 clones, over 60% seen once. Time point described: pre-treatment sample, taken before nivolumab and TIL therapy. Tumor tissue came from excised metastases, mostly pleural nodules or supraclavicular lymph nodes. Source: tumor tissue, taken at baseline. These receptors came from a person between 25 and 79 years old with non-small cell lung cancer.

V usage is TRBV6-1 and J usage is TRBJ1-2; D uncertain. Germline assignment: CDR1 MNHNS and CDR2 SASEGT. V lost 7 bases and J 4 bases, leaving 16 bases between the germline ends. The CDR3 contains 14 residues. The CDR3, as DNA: TGTGCCAGCATGGCTCGGCTGGGAGCCTATGGCTACACCTTC. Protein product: CASMARLGAYGYTF.

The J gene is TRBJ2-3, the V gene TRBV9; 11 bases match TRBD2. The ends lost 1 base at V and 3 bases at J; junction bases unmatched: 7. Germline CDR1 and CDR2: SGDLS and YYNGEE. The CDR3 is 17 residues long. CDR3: CASSVPGLAEPTDTQYF. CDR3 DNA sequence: TGTGCCAGCAGCGTACCGGGACTAGCGGAACCTACAGATACGCAGTATTTT.

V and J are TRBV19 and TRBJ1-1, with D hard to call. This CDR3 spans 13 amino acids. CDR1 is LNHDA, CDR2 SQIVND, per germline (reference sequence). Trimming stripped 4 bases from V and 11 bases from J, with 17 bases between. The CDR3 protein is CASSTPRIEEAFF. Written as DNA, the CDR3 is TGTGCCAGTAGTACCCCTCGCATCGAGGAGGCTTTCTTT.

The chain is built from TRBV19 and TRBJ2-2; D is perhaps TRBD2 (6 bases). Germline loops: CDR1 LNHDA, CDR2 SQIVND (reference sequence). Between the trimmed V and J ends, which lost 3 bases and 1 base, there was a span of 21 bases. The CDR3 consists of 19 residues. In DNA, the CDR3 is TGTGCCAGTAGTATTGGTCCCGGGACTCCAGACCAGAACACCGGGGAGCTGTTTTTT. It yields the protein CASSIGPGTPDQNTGELFF.

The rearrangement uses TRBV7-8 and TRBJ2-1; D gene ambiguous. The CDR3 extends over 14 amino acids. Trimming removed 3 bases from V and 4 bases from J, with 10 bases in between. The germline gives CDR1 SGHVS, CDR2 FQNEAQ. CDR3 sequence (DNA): TGTGCCAGCAGCTTTCAACCCCGTTACAATGAGCAGTTCTTC. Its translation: CASSFQPRYNEQFF.

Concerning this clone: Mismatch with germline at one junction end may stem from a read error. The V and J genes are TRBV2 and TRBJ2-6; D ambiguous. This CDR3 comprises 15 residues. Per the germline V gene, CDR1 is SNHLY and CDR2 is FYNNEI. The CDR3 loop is CASRQAGSGANVLTF. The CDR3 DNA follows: TGTGCCAGCAGGCAAGCTGGCTCTGGAGCCAACGTCCTGACTTTC.

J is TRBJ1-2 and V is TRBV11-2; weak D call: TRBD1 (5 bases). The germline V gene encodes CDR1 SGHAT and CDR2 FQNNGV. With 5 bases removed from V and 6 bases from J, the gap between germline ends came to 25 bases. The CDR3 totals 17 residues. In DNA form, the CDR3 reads TGTGCCAGCAGCCCCAGCGGGACCTATAGCGAGGTCAATGGCTACACCTTC. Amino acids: CASSPSGTYSEVNGYTF. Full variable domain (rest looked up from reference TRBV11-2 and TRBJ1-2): EAGVAQSPRYKIIEKRQSVAFWCNPISGHATLYWYQQILGQGPKLLIQFQNNGVVDDSQLPKDRFSAERLKGVDSTLKIQPAKLEDSAVYLCASSPSGTYSEVNGYTFGSGTRLTVV.

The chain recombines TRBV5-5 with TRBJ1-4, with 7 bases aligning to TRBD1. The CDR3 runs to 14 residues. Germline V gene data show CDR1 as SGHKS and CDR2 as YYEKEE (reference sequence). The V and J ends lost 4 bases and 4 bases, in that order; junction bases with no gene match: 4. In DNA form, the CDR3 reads TGTGCCAGCAGCCTACAGGGGTTTAATGAAAAACTGTTTTTT. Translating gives CASSLQGFNEKLFF.

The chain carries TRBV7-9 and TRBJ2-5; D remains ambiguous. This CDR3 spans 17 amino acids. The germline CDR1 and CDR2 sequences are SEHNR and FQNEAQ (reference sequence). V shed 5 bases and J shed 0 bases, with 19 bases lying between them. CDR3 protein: CASSLGPLYMYQETQYF. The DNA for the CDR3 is TGTGCCAGCAGCCTAGGCCCCCTATACATGTACCAAGAGACCCAGTACTTC.